These T cell receptor beta chains were read from a single sample in a study of blood T cell repertoires in COVID-19. Assay used: immunoSEQ multiplex PCR; TCRdb lists only in-frame clones, some missing. The sample has around 86,000 clones, over 65% seen once. Sequenced input: peripheral blood. The receptors originated from a human donor in a cohort sampled during active COVID-19. The CDR3 runs from the conserved cysteine through the conserved F or W. A D gene is named only where the DNA matches it firmly. Clone size, where shown, is once, few, many, or a class for clones that have expanded.

J gene	V gene	D gene	clone size	CDR3 length	CDR3 protein	CDR3 DNA
TRBJ1-5	TRBV29-1	NA	NA	12	CSVVSGNQPQHF	TGCAGCGTTGTGTCCGGCAATCAGCCCCAGCATTTT
TRBJ1-5	TRBV30	NA	few	14	CAWSDRSLAQPQHF	TGTGCCTGGAGTGACCGCAGTCTAGCTCAGCCCCAGCATTTT
TRBJ1-1	TRBV5-1	NA	NA	13	CASSTGHNTEAFF	TGCGCCAGCAGCACGGGACATAACACTGAAGCTTTCTTT
TRBJ1-5	TRBV2	TRBD1	NA	13	CASSGTGGEPQHF	TGTGCCAGCAGCGGGACAGGGGGGGAGCCCCAGCATTTT
TRBJ2-1	TRBV5-1	TRBD2	NA	18	CASSLAPLGGAGLNEQFF	TGCGCCAGCAGCTTGGCTCCTTTGGGGGGAGCGGGACTCAATGAGCAGTTCTTC
TRBJ1-2	TRBV18	NA	NA	12	CASSPGGEGYTF	TGTGCCAGCTCACCAGGGGGCGAAGGCTACACCTTC
TRBJ2-7	TRBV5-6	TRBD1	NA	16	CASSFALGQANYEQYF	TGTGCCAGCAGCTTTGCGCTGGGACAGGCTAACTACGAGCAGTACTTC
TRBJ2-7	TRBV24-1	TRBD2	NA	17	CATSESGLAETSYEQYF	TGTGCCACCAGTGAATCGGGACTAGCGGAGACCTCCTACGAGCAGTACTTC
TRBJ2-3	TRBV19	NA	few	15	CASSNPGGESDTQYF	TGTGCCAGTAGTAATCCGGGGGGCGAGTCAGATACGCAGTATTTT
TRBJ2-1	TRBV5-1	TRBD2	NA	16	CASKLAGGSPYNEQFF	TGCGCCAGCAAACTAGCGGGGGGGTCGCCCTACAATGAGCAGTTCTTC
TRBJ2-3	TRBV7-9	NA	NA	17	CASSYNPGPTSTDTQYF	TGTGCCAGCAGCTATAATCCAGGGCCGACTAGCACAGATACGCAGTATTTT
TRBJ1-1	TRBV5-4	TRBD1	few	13	CASSDRTGGVAFF	TGTGCCAGCAGCGACCGGACAGGGGGAGTTGCTTTCTTT
TRBJ1-6	TRBV10-3	NA	once	14	CAISESVGDSPLHF	TGTGCCATCAGTGAGTCGGTCGGGGATTCACCCCTCCACTTT
TRBJ2-7	TRBV28	TRBD2	NA	16	CASSPLRTSGAYEQYF	TGTGCCAGCAGTCCGCTTCGGACTAGCGGCGCCTACGAGCAGTACTTC
TRBJ2-2	TRBV28	TRBD1	NA	15	CASSLRQGYTGELFF	TGTGCCAGCAGCCTCCGACAGGGCTACACCGGGGAGCTGTTTTTT
TRBJ2-7	TRBV5-1	NA	NA	12	CASSDPGGEQYF	TGCGCCAGCAGCGACCCCGGGGGAGAGCAGTACTTC
TRBJ1-5	TRBV3-1/TRBV3-2	NA	NA	12	CASSPGVGPQHF	TGTGCCAGCAGCCCGGGGGTGGGGCCCCAGCATTTT
TRBJ2-5	TRBV20-1	TRBD2	NA	15	CSASLGGGDWETQYF	TGCAGTGCTAGTTTAGGCGGGGGGGACTGGGAGACCCAGTACTTC
TRBJ1-4	TRBV2	NA	NA	13	CASSELENEKLFF	TGTGCCAGCAGTGAATTGGAGAATGAAAAACTGTTTTTT
TRBJ2-1	TRBV21-1	NA	NA	22	CASSIRFGGGASELLLYNEQFF	NA
TRBJ1-5	TRBV7-2	NA	NA	15	CASSLVGAVNQPQHF	TGTGCCAGCAGCTTAGTGGGGGCAGTCAATCAGCCCCAGCATTTT
TRBJ2-5	TRBV28	TRBD2	NA	17	CATHPSGGALGFETQYF	TGTGCCACACACCCTAGCGGGGGGGCCCTAGGGTTCGAGACCCAGTACTTC
TRBJ1-3	TRBV5-1	TRBD1	once	15	CASSGGQGAGNTIYF	TGCGCCAGCAGCGGGGGACAGGGAGCAGGAAACACCATATATTTT